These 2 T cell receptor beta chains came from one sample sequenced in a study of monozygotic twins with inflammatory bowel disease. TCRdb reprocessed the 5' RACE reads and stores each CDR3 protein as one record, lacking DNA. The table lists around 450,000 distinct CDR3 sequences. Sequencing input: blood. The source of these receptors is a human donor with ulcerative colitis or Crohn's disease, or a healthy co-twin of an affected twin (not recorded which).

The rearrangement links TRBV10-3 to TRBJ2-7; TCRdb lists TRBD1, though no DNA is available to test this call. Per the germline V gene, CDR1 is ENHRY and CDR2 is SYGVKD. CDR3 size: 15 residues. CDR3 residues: CAISESGTGPIEQYF.

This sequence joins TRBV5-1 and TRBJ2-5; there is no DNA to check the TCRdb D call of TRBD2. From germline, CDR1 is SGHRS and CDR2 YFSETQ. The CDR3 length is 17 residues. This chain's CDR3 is CASSTGLAGGREETQYF.